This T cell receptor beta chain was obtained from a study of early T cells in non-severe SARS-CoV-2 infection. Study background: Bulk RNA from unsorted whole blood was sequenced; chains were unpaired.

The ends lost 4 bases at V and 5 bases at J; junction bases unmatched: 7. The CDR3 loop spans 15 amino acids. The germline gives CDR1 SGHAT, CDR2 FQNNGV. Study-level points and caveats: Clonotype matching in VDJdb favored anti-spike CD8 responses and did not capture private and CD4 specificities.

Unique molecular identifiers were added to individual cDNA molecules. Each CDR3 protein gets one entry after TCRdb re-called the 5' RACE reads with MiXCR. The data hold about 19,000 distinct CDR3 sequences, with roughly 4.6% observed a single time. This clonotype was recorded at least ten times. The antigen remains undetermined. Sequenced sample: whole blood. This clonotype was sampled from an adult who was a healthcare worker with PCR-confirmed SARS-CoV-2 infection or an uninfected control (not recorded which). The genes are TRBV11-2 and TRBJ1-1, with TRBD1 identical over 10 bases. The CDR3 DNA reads TGTGCCAGCAGCTCGTGGGACAGGGGAAGAACTGAAGCTTTCTTT. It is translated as CASSSWDRGRTEAFF.